The 10 T cell receptor beta chains below all came from one sample that was sequenced in a study of T-cell reconstitution after alpha-beta-depleted transplantation in children. Molecular barcoding with unique molecular identifiers was used for the TCRbeta library. In TCRdb, the PCR reads were re-called with MiXCR into one record per CDR3 protein. Here the sample spans around 300,000 distinct CDR3 sequences, approximately 10% being singletons. This sample comprised peripheral blood, obtained 180 days after TCRalphabeta/CD19-depleted stem cell transplant. The receptors come from a male patient under 10 years old who had a stem cell transplant for chronic granulomatous disease, so the T cells may come from the graft donor.

The sample holds many counts of this clonotype. V gene TRBV3-1 combines with J gene TRBJ2-1; D is perhaps TRBD2 (6 bases). Germline CDR1 is LGHDT and CDR2 is YNNKEL (reference sequence). The germline V and J ends were trimmed by 0 bases and 12 bases, with 15 bases remaining between them. The CDR3 has 14 residues. The CDR3 DNA is TGTGCCAGCAGCCAAGATCTAGGGCGGGGCCTGCAGTTCTTC. As protein: CASSQDLGRGLQFF.

This clonotype has at least ten counts. The CDR3 here is CSARVLAELNEQFF. In nucleotides, the CDR3 is TGCAGTGCTAGAGTTTTAGCGGAACTCAATGAGCAGTTCTTC. V usage is TRBV20-1 and J usage is TRBJ2-1, with D possibly being TRBD2 (6 bases). The CDR3 covers 14 residues. Trimming shortened V by 1 base and J by 6 bases, and 13 bases separated the two germline ends. Looked up from germline, CDR1 is DFQATT and CDR2 is SNEGSKA (reference sequence).

This clonotype was found many times. This rearrangement joins TRBV20-1 to TRBJ2-7; possible D gene TRBD2, 6 bases. The CDR3 is 13 residues long. In germline, CDR1 is DFQATT, CDR2 SNEGSKA (reference sequence). The V and J ends lost 8 bases and 7 bases respectively, with 21 bases between them. Here the CDR3 DNA reads TGCAGTTCCACGCGGTATGCGGGGAGGGAGCAGTACTTC. As protein: CSSTRYAGREQYF.

In this sample, this clonotype turned up many times. The genes are TRBV9 and TRBJ2-5; TRBD1 or TRBD2 may be the D gene (5 bases each). CDR3 length: 14 amino acids. Deletions cut 4 bases from V and 4 bases from J, with 14 bases between. The germline V gene encodes CDR1 SGDLS and CDR2 YYNGEE. This CDR3 reads CASSTRPGGETQYF. The CDR3 region has the DNA TGTGCCAGCAGCACCAGACCTGGGGGAGAGACCCAGTACTTC.

This clonotype was observed many times. The rearrangement joins TRBV6-2 or TRBV6-3 to TRBJ2-1; 8 positions agree with TRBD2. CDR1 is MNHEY, CDR2 SVGEGT, per germline. Germline trimming cut 5 bases from V and 5 bases from J; bases unmatched to any gene: 8. This CDR3 region has 15 residues. The CDR3 bases are TGTGCCAGCAGTCCCCCGGGAGGGCCCCACAATGAGCAGTTCTTC. Translation: CASSPPGGPHNEQFF.

This clonotype was detected ten times or more. The chain carries TRBV5-1 and TRBJ2-1; 12 bases fit TRBD1. CDR3 length: 15 residues. Germline V gene data show CDR1 as SGHRS and CDR2 as YFSETQ. V was clipped by 3 bases and J by 6 bases; unmatched bases: 4. The CDR3 nucleotides are TGCGCCAGCAGCTATGGGGGACAGGGGGCCAATGAGCAGTTCTTC. Its protein product is CASSYGGQGANEQFF.

As for this clonotype: At one boundary the junction diverges from the germline segment, which might be a read error. This chain joins TRBV3-1 and TRBJ2-3; 8 bases are a match to TRBD2. CDR1 is LGHDT, CDR2 YNNKEL, per germline (reference sequence). The CDR3 runs 17 residues. The CDR3 region has the DNA TGTGCCACCAGCCAAGATCCCGGGGGGGCCCTAACAGATACGCAGTATTTT. This gives the protein CATSQDPGGALTDTQYF.

This clonotype was counted many times. V and J are TRBV6-2 or TRBV6-3 and TRBJ2-2, with D maybe TRBD1 (5 bases). CDR3 length: 14 amino acids. Trimming removed 8 bases from V and 0 bases from J, with 10 bases in between. Germline V gives CDR1 MNHEY, CDR2 SVGEGT. The DNA for the CDR3 is TGTGCCAGCCGGCGGACAACGAACACCGGGGAGCTGTTTTTT. This encodes CASRRTTNTGELFF.

As regards this clonotype: This could be a read error, since a much larger clone is one nucleotide away. This rearrangement joins TRBV20-1 to TRBJ2-1, with D perhaps TRBD2 (7 bases). The CDR3 has 17 residues. Germline V CDR1 and CDR2: DFQATT, SNEGSKA (reference sequence). The V gene lost 0 bases and the J gene lost 0 bases, with 15 bases spanning the gap. This CDR3 reads CSARDGGAKSSYNEQFF. The CDR3 DNA sequence: TGCAGTGCTAGAGATGGGGGGGCGAAAAGCTCCTACAATGAGCAGTTCTTC.

As regards this clonotype: A much larger clone lies one base from this, so it may be a read error. This chain joins TRBV27 and TRBJ2-7, with TRBD2 identical over 7 bases. The germline V gene encodes CDR1 MNHEY and CDR2 SMNVEV (reference sequence). Germline trimming cut 2 bases from V and 7 bases from J; bases unmatched to any gene: 8. The length of the CDR3 is 14 residues. This chain's CDR3 is CASSLAGAVEEQYF. The CDR3, as DNA: TGTGCCAGCAGTTTAGCGGGAGCGGTTGAGGAGCAGTACTTC.